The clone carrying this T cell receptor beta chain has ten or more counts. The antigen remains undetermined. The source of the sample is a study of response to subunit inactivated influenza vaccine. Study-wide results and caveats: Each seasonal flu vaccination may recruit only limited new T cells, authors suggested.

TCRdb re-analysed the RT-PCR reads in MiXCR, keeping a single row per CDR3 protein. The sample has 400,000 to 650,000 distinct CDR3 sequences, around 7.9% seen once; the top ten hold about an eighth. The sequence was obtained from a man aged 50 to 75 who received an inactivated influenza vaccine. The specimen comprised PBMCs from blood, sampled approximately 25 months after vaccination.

Here the CDR3 reads CASSQDEEPGSYNEQFF. CDR3 DNA: TGTGCCAGCAGCCAAGATGAGGAGCCAGGCTCCTACAATGAGCAGTTCTTC. The chain couples TRBV3-1 to TRBJ2-1, with D unclear. The germline V gene has CDR1 LGHDT and CDR2 YNNKEL (reference sequence). The CDR3 loop spans 17 amino acids. The V gene lost 0 bases and the J gene lost 0 bases, with 12 bases spanning the gap.